Below, 8 T cell receptor beta chains from the same sample are listed, as sequenced in a study of CXCR3-negative and CXCR3-positive naive CD8 T cells. Each TRB cDNA library was prepared by 5' RACE (with UMI labels). No DNA is given; TCRdb re-called the 5' RACE reads and lists each CDR3 protein once. This table holds some 120,000 distinct CDR3 sequences. Their antigens remain unidentified. Study conclusions and caveats: More hydrophobic TRB CDR3s occurred in CXCR3-positive than in CXCR3-negative naive cells.

Sequenced input: naive CXCR3+ CD8+ T cells from blood. Subset noted: CD45RO-CCR7+CD27+CD95- naive CD8+ T cells expressing CXCR3 (TNR3+). These receptors all come from a human donor in good health. Some clones in this sample may be carry-over from other donors' samples.

The chain recombines TRBV7-8 with TRBJ2-5; TCRdb's D gene call, TRBD2, goes unchecked for lack of DNA. This CDR3 contains 18 residues. Per the germline V gene, CDR1 is SGHVS and CDR2 is FQNEAQ. The chain's CDR3 is CASSLAEASGGTQETQYF.

The chain employs TRBV2 and TRBJ1-5. CDR3 size: 14 residues. Germline loops: CDR1 SNHLY, CDR2 FYNNEI. CDR3 in amino acids: CASSWAGSNQPQHF.

The V call is TRBV27, the J call TRBJ2-3; without DNA, the TCRdb call of TRBD1 cannot be checked. CDR3 length: 16 residues. Germline V gives CDR1 MNHEY, CDR2 SMNVEV (reference sequence). This CDR3 reads CASSKDRLTRADTQYF.

This chain joins TRBV7-8 and TRBJ2-1; without DNA, the TCRdb call of TRBD2 cannot be checked. The CDR3 is 15 amino acids. Germline V gene data show CDR1 as SGHVS and CDR2 as FQNEAQ. The CDR3 protein is CASRHTSLEYNEQFF.

J is TRBJ2-7 and V is TRBV19. This CDR3 has 13 amino acids. Germline V gene lookup returns CDR1 LNHDA and CDR2 SQIVND (reference sequence). CDR3 residues: CASSTADPYEQYF.

The CDR3 here is CASSFILTGTDYEQYF. The chain carries TRBV7-9 and TRBJ2-7; as DNA is missing, the TRBD1 call by TCRdb cannot be tested. The CDR3 has 16 residues. The germline V gene has CDR1 SEHNR and CDR2 FQNEAQ (reference sequence).

This chain connects TRBV27 to TRBJ2-1; with no DNA, the TCRdb D assignment of TRBD1 cannot be verified. This CDR3 contains 17 residues. CDR1 and CDR2 from the germline V gene are MNHEY and SMNVEV (reference sequence). Here the CDR3 reads CASRVWGTGDGYNEQFF.

V is TRBV27 and J is TRBJ2-3; the D call from TCRdb, TRBD2, cannot be confirmed without DNA. This CDR3 spans 12 amino acids. CDR1 MNHEY and CDR2 SMNVEV come from the germline V gene (reference sequence). CDR3 residues: CASSPPAYTQYF.